Given below is one T cell receptor beta chain in context. Germline values: CDR1 MDHEN, CDR2 SYDVKM. CDR3 length: 17 residues. Trimming removed 4 bases from V and 5 bases from J; junction bases left unmatched: 12. The data were obtained in a study of T cell changes during pregnancy in multiple sclerosis. Profiled with immunoSEQ multiplex PCR; TCRdb holds only in-frame clones, not every one. The sample holds tens of thousands of clones, about 83% seen once. Sequencing used CD8+ T cells from peripheral blood mononuclear cells, obtained before pregnancy. This chain uses TRBV28 with TRBJ2-2, with TRBD2 identical over 8 bases. This clonotype originated in a female donor with multiple sclerosis, enrolled in a pregnancy study. CDR3 loop: CASSSPSAGERTGELFF. The CDR3 DNA is TGTGCCAGCAGTTCCCCCTCAGCGGGAGAAAGGACCGGGGAGCTGTTTTTT. Full variable domain (remainder filled in from reference TRBV28 and TRBJ2-2): DVKVTQSSRYLVKRTGEKVFLECVQDMDHENMFWYRQDPGLGLRLIYFSYDVKMKEKGDIPEGYSVSREKKERFSLILESASTNQTSMYLCASSSPSAGERTGELFFGEGSRLTVL.